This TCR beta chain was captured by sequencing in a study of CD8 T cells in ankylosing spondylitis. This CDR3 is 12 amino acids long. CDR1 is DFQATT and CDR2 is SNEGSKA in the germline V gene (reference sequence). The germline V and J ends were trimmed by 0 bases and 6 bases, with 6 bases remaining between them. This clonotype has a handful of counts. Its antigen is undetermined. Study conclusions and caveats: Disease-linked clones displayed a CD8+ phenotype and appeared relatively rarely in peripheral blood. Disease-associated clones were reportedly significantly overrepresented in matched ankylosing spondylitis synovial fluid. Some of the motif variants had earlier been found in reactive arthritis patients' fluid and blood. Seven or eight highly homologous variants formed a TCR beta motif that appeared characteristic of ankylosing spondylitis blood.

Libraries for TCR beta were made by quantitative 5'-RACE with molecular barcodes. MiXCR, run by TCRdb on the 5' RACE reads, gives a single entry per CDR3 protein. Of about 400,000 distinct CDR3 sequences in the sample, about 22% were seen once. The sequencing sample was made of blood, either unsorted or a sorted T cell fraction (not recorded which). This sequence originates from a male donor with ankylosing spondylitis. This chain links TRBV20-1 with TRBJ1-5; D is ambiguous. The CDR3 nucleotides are TGCAGTGCTAGAGAGGAGGGTCAGCCCCAGCATTTT. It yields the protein CSAREEGQPQHF.